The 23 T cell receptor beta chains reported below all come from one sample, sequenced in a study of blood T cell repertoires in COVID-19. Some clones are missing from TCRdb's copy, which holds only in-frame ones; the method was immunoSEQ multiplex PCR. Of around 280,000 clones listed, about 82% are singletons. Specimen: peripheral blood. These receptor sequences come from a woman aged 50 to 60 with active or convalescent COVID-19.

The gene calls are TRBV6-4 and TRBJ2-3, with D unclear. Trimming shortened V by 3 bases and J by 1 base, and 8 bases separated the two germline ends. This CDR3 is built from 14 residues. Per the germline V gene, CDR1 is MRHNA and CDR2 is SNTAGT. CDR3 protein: CASSEQVGTDTQYF. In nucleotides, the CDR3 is TGTGCCAGCAGTGAGCAGGTCGGCACAGATACGCAGTATTTT.

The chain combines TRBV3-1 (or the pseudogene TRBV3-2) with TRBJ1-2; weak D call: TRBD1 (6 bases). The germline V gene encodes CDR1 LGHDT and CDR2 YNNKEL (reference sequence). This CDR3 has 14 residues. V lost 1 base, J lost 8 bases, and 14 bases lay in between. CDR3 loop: CASSQAGGLTGYTF. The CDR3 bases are TGTGCCAGCAGCCAAGCCGGGGGGCTGACGGGCTACACCTTC.

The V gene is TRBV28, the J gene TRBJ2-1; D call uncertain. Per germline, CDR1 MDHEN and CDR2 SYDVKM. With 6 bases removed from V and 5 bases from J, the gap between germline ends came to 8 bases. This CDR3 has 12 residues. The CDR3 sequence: CASSLNNNEQFF. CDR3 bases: TGTGCCAGCAGCTTAAACAACAATGAGCAGTTCTTC.

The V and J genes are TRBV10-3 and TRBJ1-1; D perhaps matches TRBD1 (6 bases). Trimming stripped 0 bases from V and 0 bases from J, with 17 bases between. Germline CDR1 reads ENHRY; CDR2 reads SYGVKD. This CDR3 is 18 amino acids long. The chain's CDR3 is CAISESRGVRWVNTEAFF. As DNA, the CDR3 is TGTGCCATCAGTGAGTCCAGGGGTGTTCGATGGGTGAACACTGAAGCTTTCTTT.

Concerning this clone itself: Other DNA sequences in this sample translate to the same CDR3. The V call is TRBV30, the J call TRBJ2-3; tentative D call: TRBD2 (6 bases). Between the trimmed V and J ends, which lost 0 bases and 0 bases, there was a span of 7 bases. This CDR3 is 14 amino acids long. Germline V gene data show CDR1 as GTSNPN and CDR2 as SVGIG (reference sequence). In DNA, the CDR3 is TGTGCCTGGAGTGTAAGCGGGAGCACAGATACGCAGTATTTT. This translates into CAWSVSGSTDTQYF.

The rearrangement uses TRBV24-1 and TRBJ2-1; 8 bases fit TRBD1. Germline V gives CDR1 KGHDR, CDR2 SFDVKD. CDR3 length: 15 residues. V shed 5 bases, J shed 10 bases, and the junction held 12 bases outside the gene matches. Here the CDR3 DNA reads TGTGCCACCAGTGCTAGGACAGGGAGTATAGGGGAGCAGTTCTTC. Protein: CATSARTGSIGEQFF.

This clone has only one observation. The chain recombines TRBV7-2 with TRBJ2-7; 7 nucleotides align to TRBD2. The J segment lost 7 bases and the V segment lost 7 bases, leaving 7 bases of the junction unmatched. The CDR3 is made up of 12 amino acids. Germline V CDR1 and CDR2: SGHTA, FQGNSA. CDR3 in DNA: TGTGCCAGCACCTTCAGGGAGGGGGAGCAGTACTTC. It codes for CASTFREGEQYF.

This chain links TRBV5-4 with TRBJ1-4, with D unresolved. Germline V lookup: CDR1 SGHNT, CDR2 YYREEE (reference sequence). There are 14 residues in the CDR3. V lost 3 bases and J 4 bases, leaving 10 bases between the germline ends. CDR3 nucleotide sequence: TGTGCCAGCAGCTCGGGAGGGCGTAATGAAAAACTGTTTTTT. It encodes CASSSGGRNEKLFF.

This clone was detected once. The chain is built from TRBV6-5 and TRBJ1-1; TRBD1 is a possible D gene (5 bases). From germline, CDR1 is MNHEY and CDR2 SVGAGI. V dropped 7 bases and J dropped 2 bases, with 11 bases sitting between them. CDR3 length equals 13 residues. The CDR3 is CASKTVPNTEAFF. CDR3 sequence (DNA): TGTGCCAGCAAGACAGTACCTAACACTGAAGCTTTCTTT.

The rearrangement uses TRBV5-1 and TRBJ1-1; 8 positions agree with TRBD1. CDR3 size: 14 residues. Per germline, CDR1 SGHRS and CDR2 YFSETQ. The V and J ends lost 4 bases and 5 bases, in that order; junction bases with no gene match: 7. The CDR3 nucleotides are TGCGCCAGCAGCGGACAGGGTGGGGGGACTGAAGCTTTCTTT. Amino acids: CASSGQGGGTEAFF.

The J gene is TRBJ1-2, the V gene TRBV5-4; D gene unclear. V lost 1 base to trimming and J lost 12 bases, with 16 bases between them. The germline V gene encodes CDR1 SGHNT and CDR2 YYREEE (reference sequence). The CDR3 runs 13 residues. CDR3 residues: CASSLYLSPFHTF. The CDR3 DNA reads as TGTGCCAGCAGCTTGTATCTTTCTCCTTTTCACACCTTC.

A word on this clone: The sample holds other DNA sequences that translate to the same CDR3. The CDR3 DNA is TGTGCCAGCAGCCAGGGGACTAGCGGTGAGCAGTTCTTC. Translating it yields CASSQGTSGEQFF. V and J are TRBV3-1 (or the pseudogene TRBV3-2) and TRBJ2-1; 11 nucleotides agree with TRBD2. This CDR3 region has 13 residues. Germline CDR1 is LGHDT and CDR2 is YNNKEL (reference sequence). The V and J ends lost 3 bases and 9 bases, in that order; junction bases with no gene match: 1.

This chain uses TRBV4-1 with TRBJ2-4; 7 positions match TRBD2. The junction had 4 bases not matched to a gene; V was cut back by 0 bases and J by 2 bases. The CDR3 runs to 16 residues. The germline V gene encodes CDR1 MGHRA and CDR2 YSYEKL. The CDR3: CASSQDSGLTKNIQYF. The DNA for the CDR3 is TGCGCCAGCAGCCAAGATTCGGGACTAACCAAAAACATTCAGTACTTC.

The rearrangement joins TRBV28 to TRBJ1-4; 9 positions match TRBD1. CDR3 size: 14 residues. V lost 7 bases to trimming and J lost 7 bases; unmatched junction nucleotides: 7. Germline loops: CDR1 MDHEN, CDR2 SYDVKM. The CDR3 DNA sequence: TGTGCCAGCATCGCACAGGGGGCTGGTGAAAAACTGTTTTTT. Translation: CASIAQGAGEKLFF.

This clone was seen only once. In DNA, the CDR3 is TGTGCCAGCTCACGCACCCCAACAGGGTTAGATGGCTACACCTTC. Translating gives CASSRTPTGLDGYTF. The chain combines TRBV18 with TRBJ1-2; possibly TRBD1 for D (6 bases). The length of the CDR3 is 15 residues. The V end lost 4 bases, the J end lost 6 bases, and 18 bases lay between the germline ends. CDR1 KGHSH and CDR2 LQKENI come from the germline V gene. The whole variable domain, filled in from reference TRBV18 and TRBJ1-2, reads NAGVMQNPRHLVRRRGQEARLRCSPMKGHSHVYWYRQLPEEGLKFMVYLQKENIIDESGMPKERFSAEFPKEGPSILRIQQVVRGDSAAYFCASSRTPTGLDGYTFGSGTRLTVV.

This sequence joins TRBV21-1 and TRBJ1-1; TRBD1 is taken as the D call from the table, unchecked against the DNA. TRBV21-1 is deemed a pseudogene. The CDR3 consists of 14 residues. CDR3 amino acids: CASSRTGTVPEAFF. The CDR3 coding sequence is TGTGCCAGCAGTCGGACAGGGACGGTGCCTGAAGCTTTCTTT.

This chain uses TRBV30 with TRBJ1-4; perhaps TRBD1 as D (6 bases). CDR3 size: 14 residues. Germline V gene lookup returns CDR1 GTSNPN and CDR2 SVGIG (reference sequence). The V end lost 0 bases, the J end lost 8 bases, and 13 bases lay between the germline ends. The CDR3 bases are TGTGCCTGGAGTGTAGGGCAGGGGAGCGAAAAACTGTTTTTT. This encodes CAWSVGQGSEKLFF.

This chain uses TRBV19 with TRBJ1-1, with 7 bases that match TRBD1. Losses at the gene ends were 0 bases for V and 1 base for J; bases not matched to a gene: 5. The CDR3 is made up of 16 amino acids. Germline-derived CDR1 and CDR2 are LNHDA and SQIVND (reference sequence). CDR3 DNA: TGTGCCAGTAGTATAGAGGTGGGACAGCGGAACACTGAAGCTTTCTTT. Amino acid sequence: CASSIEVGQRNTEAFF.

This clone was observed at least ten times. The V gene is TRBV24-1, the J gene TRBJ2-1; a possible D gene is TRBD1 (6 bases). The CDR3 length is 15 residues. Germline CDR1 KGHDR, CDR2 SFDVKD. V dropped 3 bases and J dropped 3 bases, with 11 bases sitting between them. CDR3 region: CATSDAQGSYNEQFF. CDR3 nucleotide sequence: TGTGCCACCAGTGATGCGCAGGGGAGCTACAATGAGCAGTTCTTC.

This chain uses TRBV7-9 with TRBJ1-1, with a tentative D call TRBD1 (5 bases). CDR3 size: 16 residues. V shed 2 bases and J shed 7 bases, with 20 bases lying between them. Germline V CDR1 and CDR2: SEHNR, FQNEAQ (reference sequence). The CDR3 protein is CASSLNVWGSRNEAFF. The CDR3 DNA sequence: TGTGCCAGCAGCTTAAATGTATGGGGCAGTCGTAATGAAGCTTTCTTT.

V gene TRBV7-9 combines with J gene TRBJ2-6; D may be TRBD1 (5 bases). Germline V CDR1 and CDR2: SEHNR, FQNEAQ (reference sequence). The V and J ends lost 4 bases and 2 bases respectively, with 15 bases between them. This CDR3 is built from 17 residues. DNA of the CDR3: TGTGCCAGCAGCTACCCTCCAGGGCGCGCTGGGGCCAACGTCCTGACTTTC. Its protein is CASSYPPGRAGANVLTF.

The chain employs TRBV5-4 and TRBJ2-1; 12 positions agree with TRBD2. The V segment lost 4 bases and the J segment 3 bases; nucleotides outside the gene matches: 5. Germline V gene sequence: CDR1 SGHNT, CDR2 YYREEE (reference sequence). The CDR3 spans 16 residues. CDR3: CASSRGLAGLYNEQFF. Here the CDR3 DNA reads TGTGCCAGCAGCCGTGGACTAGCGGGGCTCTACAATGAGCAGTTCTTC.

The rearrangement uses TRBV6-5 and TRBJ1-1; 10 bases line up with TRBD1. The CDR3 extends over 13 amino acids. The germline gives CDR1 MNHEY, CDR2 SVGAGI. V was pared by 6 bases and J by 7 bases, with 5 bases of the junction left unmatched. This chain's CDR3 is CASRRQGASEAFF. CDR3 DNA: TGTGCCAGCAGGAGACAGGGGGCAAGTGAAGCTTTCTTT.